Below, 26 T cell receptor beta chains from the same sample are listed, as sequenced in a study of blood T cell repertoires in COVID-19. Profiled with immunoSEQ multiplex PCR; TCRdb holds only in-frame clones, not every one. The repertoire includes 65,000 to 85,000 clones, approximately 89% of them detected once, and about 2.1% sits in the top ten. The material sequenced was peripheral blood. The origin of the receptors is a human donor in a cohort sampled during active COVID-19.

This clone came up a few times. The chain has TRBV18 and TRBJ1-2; 10 nucleotides agree with TRBD1. Germline V gene data show CDR1 as KGHSH and CDR2 as LQKENI. The CDR3 has 15 amino acids. The ends lost 2 bases at V and 8 bases at J; junction bases unmatched: 8. The CDR3, as DNA: TGTGCCAGCTCACCAGGACAGGGGGAAATGGCCGGCTACACCTTC. As protein: CASSPGQGEMAGYTF.

The chain has TRBV7-9 and TRBJ2-7; 7 bases line up with TRBD1. The V and J ends lost 4 bases and 2 bases, in that order; junction bases with no gene match: 8. There are 15 residues in the CDR3. The germline gives CDR1 SEHNR, CDR2 FQNEAQ (reference sequence). The CDR3 DNA is TGTGCCAGCAGCTCCAGACAGGGAAGCCCCTACGAGCAGTACTTC. Protein product: CASSSRQGSPYEQYF.

The J gene is TRBJ2-1, the V gene TRBV7-2; TRBD2 matches at 10 bases. The CDR3 has 15 amino acids. V dropped 5 bases and J dropped 5; count of bases not matched to a gene: 6. Germline CDR1 is SGHTA and CDR2 is FQGNSA. The CDR3 nucleotides read TGTGCCAGCAGCCAAGCGGGAGGGAGCAACAATGAGCAGTTCTTC. Translation gives CASSQAGGSNNEQFF.

This chain connects TRBV5-1 to TRBJ2-3; the match to TRBD2 covers 7 bases. V lost 1 base and J lost 6; bases outside the gene matches: 8. Per germline, CDR1 SGHRS and CDR2 YFSETQ. This CDR3 region has 15 residues. The CDR3 sequence is CASSLSGGPADTQYF. Here the CDR3 DNA reads TGCGCCAGCAGCTTGTCGGGGGGACCAGCGGATACGCAGTATTTT.

This sequence joins TRBV5-4 and TRBJ1-6, with D possibly matching TRBD1 (6 bases). Trimming took off 0 bases at V and 6 bases at J, with 13 bases between the two ends. Germline CDR1 SGHNT, CDR2 YYREEE (reference sequence). The CDR3 totals 16 residues. CDR3 in amino acids: CASSLGGRQVNSPLHF. The DNA of the CDR3 is TGTGCCAGCAGCTTGGGGGGAAGACAGGTTAATTCACCCCTCCACTTT.

This clone was detected once. The CDR3 DNA sequence: TGTGCCAGCAGTTACGGGACTGGGGAGCAGTTCTTC. Amino acids: CASSYGTGEQFF. The chain uses TRBV6-6 and TRBJ2-1, with D maybe TRBD2 (6 bases). The CDR3 loop spans 12 amino acids. Germline V gene data show CDR1 as MNHNY and CDR2 as SVGAGI (reference sequence). V was cut by 2 bases and J by 10 bases, with 9 bases left in between.

The chain couples TRBV19 to TRBJ1-1, with TRBD1 matching over 9 bases. V was pared by 3 bases and J by 4 bases, with 6 bases of the junction left unmatched. Germline assignment: CDR1 LNHDA and CDR2 SQIVND (reference sequence). The CDR3 sequence is 15 residues long. CDR3 sequence (DNA): TGTGCCAGTAGTATCTGGAGGACAGGGGCCACTGAAGCTTTCTTT. This sequence encodes CASSIWRTGATEAFF.

V gene TRBV4-2 combines with J gene TRBJ2-3; 8 bases fit TRBD2. V lost 3 bases and J lost 0; bases outside the gene matches: 17. The CDR3 runs to 20 residues. Germline values: CDR1 LGHNA, CDR2 YNFKEQ. DNA for the CDR3: TGTGCCAGCAGCCAGCAGCCCCCCGGGACTAGTCATTCTAGCACAGATACGCAGTATTTT. Translating it yields CASSQQPPGTSHSSTDTQYF.

This clone was recorded only once. The chain has TRBV5-1 and TRBJ1-2; 8 positions agree with TRBD1. The germline gives CDR1 SGHRS, CDR2 YFSETQ. CDR3 length: 15 amino acids. Losses at the gene ends were 4 bases for V and 3 bases for J; bases not matched to a gene: 8. DNA of the CDR3: TGCGCCAGCAGCCCGCAGGGGACAGGATACTATGGCTACACCTTC. This translates into CASSPQGTGYYGYTF.

The chain is built from TRBV5-1 and TRBJ2-5; D may be TRBD1 (5 bases). The CDR3 covers 15 residues. CDR1 is SGHRS and CDR2 is YFSETQ in the germline V gene. Trimming cost V 0 bases and J 4 bases, with 13 bases left between them. Written as DNA, the CDR3 is TGCGCCAGCAGCTTGGAGTCCAGGGATGGAGAGACCCAGTACTTC. Amino acid sequence: CASSLESRDGETQYF.

This chain uses TRBV28 with TRBJ2-7; maybe TRBD1 (5 bases). Trimming cost V 2 bases and J 5 bases, with 10 bases left between them. This CDR3 is 13 amino acids long. Germline CDR1 is MDHEN and CDR2 is SYDVKM. Here the CDR3 DNA reads TGTGCCAGCAGTTTAGAAGGGGTGGACGAGCAGTACTTC. This sequence encodes CASSLEGVDEQYF.

This chain joins TRBV5-4 and TRBJ1-1; D remains unclear. The germline V gene encodes CDR1 SGHNT and CDR2 YYREEE (reference sequence). With 0 bases removed from V and 2 bases from J, the gap between germline ends came to 5 bases. CDR3 length equals 13 residues. CDR3 in DNA: TGTGCCAGCAGCTTGGACATCAACACTGAAGCTTTCTTT. Protein: CASSLDINTEAFF.

The chain employs TRBV2 and TRBJ1-6; D may be TRBD1 (5 bases). This CDR3 spans 15 amino acids. Looked up from germline, CDR1 is SNHLY and CDR2 is FYNNEI. Trimming left V 5 bases short and J 3 bases short, with 11 bases between. CDR3 protein: CASSRGSNYNSPLHF. The DNA of the CDR3 is TGTGCCAGCAGTCGGGGGTCGAACTATAATTCACCCCTCCACTTT.

This clone was observed once. This rearrangement joins TRBV5-1 to TRBJ1-2; tentatively, D is TRBD1 (6 bases). Germline loops: CDR1 SGHRS, CDR2 YFSETQ. V lost 0 bases and J lost 8, with 20 bases in between. The CDR3 extends over 16 amino acids. As DNA, the CDR3 is TGCGCCAGCAGCTTGGCCGGGAAAGGGGGTCTCTCGGGCTACACCTTC. Translation gives CASSLAGKGGLSGYTF.

The chain recombines TRBV28 with TRBJ1-2; no definite D call. The germline V gene has CDR1 MDHEN and CDR2 SYDVKM. The ends were cut back, 4 bases at V and 0 bases at J, with 12 bases in the middle. This CDR3 contains 15 residues. The CDR3 DNA reads TGTGCCAGCAGTTACACGCCGTTTGCTAACTATGGCTACACCTTC. Its protein is CASSYTPFANYGYTF.

The chain uses TRBV7-9 and TRBJ1-3; D is unresolved. V gave up 7 bases and J gave up 2 bases, with 24 bases separating them. CDR1 is SEHNR and CDR2 is FQNEAQ in the germline V gene (reference sequence). The CDR3 is made up of 18 amino acids. In nucleotides, the CDR3 is TGTGCCAGCAACTCAATACTTGGCGTGCGGAAAACTGGAAACACCATATATTTT. Its protein product is CASNSILGVRKTGNTIYF.

This chain links TRBV11-2 with TRBJ2-1; possible D gene TRBD2, 5 bases. The germline CDR1 and CDR2 sequences are SGHAT and FQNNGV. The CDR3 runs 16 residues. Trimming pared 4 bases from V and 4 bases from J, leaving 17 bases between. DNA of the CDR3: TGTGCCAGCAGCTCCGTAGCGAGAAGGGTTTACAATGAGCAGTTCTTC. Translation gives CASSSVARRVYNEQFF.

This clone has only a few counts. CDR3 sequence: CASGGTGNGPQHF. In DNA form, the CDR3 reads TGTGCCAGCGGGGGGACAGGGAACGGGCCCCAGCATTTT. The rearrangement joins TRBV25-1 to TRBJ1-5; 9 nucleotides match TRBD1. The CDR3 spans 13 residues. Germline V gene sequence: CDR1 MGHDK, CDR2 SYGVNS. J was trimmed by 9 bases and V by 8 bases; bases with no gene match: 8.

This chain joins TRBV18 and TRBJ2-7, with TRBD2 matching 14 bases. Germline V gene lookup returns CDR1 KGHSH and CDR2 LQKENI. This CDR3 spans 17 amino acids. Trimming took 5 bases from V and 0 from J; bases not matched to a gene: 6. This chain's CDR3 is CASSSGGLAGGSYEQYF. The CDR3, as DNA: TGTGCCAGCTCATCGGGAGGACTAGCGGGGGGCTCCTACGAGCAGTACTTC.

The chain combines TRBV19 with TRBJ2-1; TRBD2 matches at 9 bases. This CDR3 has 17 residues. The germline gives CDR1 LNHDA, CDR2 SQIVND (reference sequence). The V segment lost 4 bases and the J segment 10 bases; nucleotides outside the gene matches: 17. For the CDR3, the DNA is TGTGCCAGTAGTACCAGGCAGGGGCAAGCGGGAGGTCCCGAGCAGTTCTTC. Translated, it gives CASSTRQGQAGGPEQFF.

This clone was seen only once. CDR3 in DNA: TGTGCCAGCAGACCTAGTCGGGGGGAGCAGTTCTTC. Translation: CASRPSRGEQFF. This chain links TRBV12-3 or TRBV12-4 with TRBJ2-1; tentatively, D is TRBD2 (6 bases). V gave up 6 bases and J gave up 10 bases, with 13 bases separating them. The CDR3 is 12 amino acids.

The gene calls are TRBV6-6 and TRBJ1-5, with D unresolved. From germline, CDR1 is MNHNY and CDR2 SVGAGI (reference sequence). Trimming pared 6 bases from V and 3 bases from J, leaving 9 bases between. The CDR3 covers 13 residues. The CDR3 bases are TGTGCCAGCAGGAGGCGGGCCAATCAGCCCCAGCATTTT. This codes for CASRRRANQPQHF.

Turning to this clone: One end of the junction does not line up with germline, which may come from a read error. J is TRBJ1-1 and V is TRBV12-5; D is unresolved. From germline, CDR1 is LGHNT and CDR2 FRNRAP. This CDR3 region has 11 residues. CDR3 sequence reads: CASGMNTEAFF. In DNA form, the CDR3 reads TGTGCTAGTGGTATGAACACGGAAGCTTTCTTT.

V gene TRBV28 combines with J gene TRBJ2-7; TRBD2 matches at 7 bases. CDR3 length: 16 amino acids. CDR1 and CDR2 (germline): MDHEN, SYDVKM. V shed 3 bases, J shed 5 bases, and the junction held 13 bases outside the gene matches. The CDR3 loop is CASSFRPQAGIHEQYF. The CDR3 nucleotides read TGTGCCAGCAGTTTCAGACCTCAAGCGGGAATTCACGAGCAGTACTTC. Based on the CDR3 plus reference TRBV28 and TRBJ2-7, the full variable domain is DVKVTQSSRYLVKRTGEKVFLECVQDMDHENMFWYRQDPGLGLRLIYFSYDVKMKEKGDIPEGYSVSREKKERFSLILESASTNQTSMYLCASSFRPQAGIHEQYFGPGTRLTVT.

DNA for the CDR3: TGTGCCAGCAGCTTTGAGGGGGGGTCTTCACCCCTCCACTTT. This encodes CASSFEGGSSPLHF. This chain uses TRBV7-9 with TRBJ1-6, with D possibly being TRBD1 (6 bases). The CDR3 is 14 amino acids. Trimming shortened V by 3 bases and J by 9 bases, and 12 bases separated the two germline ends. Per the germline V gene, CDR1 is SEHNR and CDR2 is FQNEAQ (reference sequence).

The rearrangement joins TRBV7-6 to TRBJ2-5, with 9 positions matching TRBD2. Trimming took 2 bases from V and 4 from J; bases not matched to a gene: 11. The germline V gene has CDR1 SGHVS and CDR2 FNYEAQ. There are 17 residues in the CDR3. As DNA, the CDR3 is TGTGCCAGCAGCTTAAGATCCGGGCGGGGGGGCTCAGAGACCCAGTACTTC. Translation gives CASSLRSGRGGSETQYF.